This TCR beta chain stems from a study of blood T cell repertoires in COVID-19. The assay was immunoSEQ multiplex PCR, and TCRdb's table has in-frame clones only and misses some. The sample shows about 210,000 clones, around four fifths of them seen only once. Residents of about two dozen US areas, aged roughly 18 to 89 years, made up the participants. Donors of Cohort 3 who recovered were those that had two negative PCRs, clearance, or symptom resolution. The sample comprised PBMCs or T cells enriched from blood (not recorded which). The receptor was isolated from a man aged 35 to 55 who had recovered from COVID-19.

This chain's CDR3 is CASGFSTGAMNTEAFF. The CDR3 DNA is TGTGCTAGTGGTTTCTCGACAGGAGCAATGAACACTGAAGCTTTCTTT. The rearrangement links TRBV12-5 to TRBJ1-1, with D tentatively TRBD1 (6 bases). The CDR3 sequence is 16 residues long. Germline V gene sequence: CDR1 LGHNT, CDR2 FRNRAP. Trimming took 3 bases from V and 0 from J, leaving 14 bases between them.